This T cell receptor (beta chain) was obtained from a study of T cell repertoires in cytomegalovirus infection. Overall study: Matching HLA type and CMV infection were both indicated by public TCR beta signatures. Study observations and caveats: HLA-C-restricted CMV clonotypes gave the most frequent clonotype in two of eight donors.

The CDR3 is 11 residues long. V shed 3 bases and J shed 6 bases, with 6 bases lying between them. Germline loops: CDR1 SGHTA, CDR2 FQGNSA. TCRdb independently ran MiXCR on the reads; one entry per CDR3 protein. The table lists roughly 250,000 distinct CDR3 sequences, roughly 22% of them singletons. Ten or more counts support this clonotype. Antigen: not known. The chain uses TRBV7-2 and TRBJ2-7; no firm D call. The sample was CD8+ T cells from PBMCs. This TCR derives from a human donor in good health (CMV status not recorded). Some clones in this sample may be carry-over from other donors' samples. CDR3 protein: CASSFFGEQYF. CDR3 sequence (DNA): TGTGCCAGCAGCTTTTTTGGCGAGCAGTACTTC.